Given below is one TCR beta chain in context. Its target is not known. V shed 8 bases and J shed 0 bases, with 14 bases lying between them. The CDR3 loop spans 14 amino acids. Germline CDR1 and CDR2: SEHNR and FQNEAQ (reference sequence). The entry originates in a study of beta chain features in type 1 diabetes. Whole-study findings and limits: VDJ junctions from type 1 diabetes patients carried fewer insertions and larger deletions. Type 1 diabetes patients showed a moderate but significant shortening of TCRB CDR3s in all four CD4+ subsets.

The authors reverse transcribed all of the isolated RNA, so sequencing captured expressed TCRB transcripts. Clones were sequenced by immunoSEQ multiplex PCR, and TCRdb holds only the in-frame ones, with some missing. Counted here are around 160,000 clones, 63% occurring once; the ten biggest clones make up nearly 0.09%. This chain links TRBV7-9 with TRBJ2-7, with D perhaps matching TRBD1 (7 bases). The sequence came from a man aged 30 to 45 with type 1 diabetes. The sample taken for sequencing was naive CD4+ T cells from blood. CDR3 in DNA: TGTGCCAGCGAGGAGCAGGGGGGCTCCTACGAGCAGTACTTC. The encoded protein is CASEEQGGSYEQYF.